The present T cell receptor beta chain was sequenced within a study of regulatory T cells in long-lasting Graves disease. This clonotype came up many times. V was clipped by 7 bases and J by 3 bases, with 3 bases between them. The CDR3 runs 11 residues. Germline lookup yields CDR1 SNHLY and CDR2 FYNNEI. Investigators prepared the TCR beta libraries by applying iRepertoire HTBI primers and Arm-PCR of CDR3 regions. MiXCR, run by TCRdb on the multiplex PCR reads, gives a single entry per CDR3 protein. Among a few hundred thousand distinct CDR3 sequences listed, 23% were seen once. The sample's time point: persistent/refractory GD, antithyroid drugs over 5 years with positive TRAb. RNA isolated from PBMCs was used to make the TCR library.

This clonotype was sampled from a female donor with Graves disease. The rearrangement joins TRBV2 to TRBJ2-2; D gene ambiguous. The sequencing used peripheral blood mononuclear cells (PBMCs), collected when the disease was refractory, from a patient treated with antithyroid drugs. The CDR3 spells CASKYTGELFF. The DNA for the CDR3 is TGTGCCAGCAAGTACACCGGGGAGCTGTTTTTT.